The 27 T cell receptor beta chains below were found in one sample sequenced in a study of T cell repertoires in ileal Crohn's disease (dated by TCRdb to about 2019). Receptor libraries were prepared by the immunoSEQ multiplex PCR assay. In TCRdb, the immuneACCESS table is reduced to in-frame sequences with V and J assigned. These tables do not hold every clone; where another copy was compared, an unresolved V gene accounts for under half, and the others remain unexplained. The sample table holds several thousand clones, of which over 70% were seen once. The top ten hold approximately 8.5% of the sample. This sample's time point label indicates: proximal margin of the surgical specimen (macroscopically non-inflamed). Sequencing was carried out using ileal tissue. These receptor sequences come from an adult with Crohn's disease.

This rearrangement joins TRBV7-3 to TRBJ2-3; D is ambiguous. There are 13 residues in the CDR3. The V end was cut by 2 bases, the J end by 2 bases, with 5 bases between. CDR1 and CDR2 from the germline V gene are SGHTA and FQGTGA. The CDR3 is CASSLFSTDTQYF. CDR3 nucleotide sequence: TGTGCCAGCAGCTTATTCTCCACAGATACGCAGTATTTT.

The chain combines TRBV6-1 with TRBJ2-3; 9 bases fit TRBD1. From germline, CDR1 is MNHNS and CDR2 SASEGT. V trimming: 4 bases; J trimming: 4 bases; junction bases outside the gene matches: 6. The CDR3 spans 15 residues. CDR3 residues: CASSGNRGRADTQYF. The CDR3, as DNA: TGTGCCAGCAGTGGTAACAGGGGGCGAGCAGATACGCAGTATTTT.

The rearrangement uses TRBV13 and TRBJ1-1, with TRBD1 identical over 7 bases. This CDR3 has 15 amino acids. CDR1 is PRHDT and CDR2 is FYEKMQ in the germline V gene (reference sequence). The J segment lost 1 base and the V segment lost 3 bases, leaving 5 bases of the junction unmatched. DNA for the CDR3: TGTGCCAGCAGCTTTGGAGGGGGCAAGAACACTGAAGCTTTCTTT. As protein: CASSFGGGKNTEAFF.

V and J are TRBV30 and TRBJ1-2, with TRBD1 as a possible D gene (5 bases). The CDR3 runs 16 residues. Germline loops: CDR1 GTSNPN, CDR2 SVGIG (reference sequence). The V end was cut by 8 bases, the J end by 2 bases, with 24 bases between. CDR3: CAGLGVDPQINYGYTF. DNA of the CDR3: TGTGCCGGCTTAGGGGTGGACCCTCAAATAAACTATGGCTACACCTTC.

The chain joins TRBV28 to TRBJ2-3, with TRBD1 matching 10 bases. CDR1 is MDHEN, CDR2 SYDVKM, per germline. The length of the CDR3 is 15 residues. Losses at the gene ends were 7 bases for V and 3 bases for J; bases not matched to a gene: 7. Written as DNA, the CDR3 is TGTGCCAGCATTCAAGACAGGGGGCGGACAGATACGCAGTATTTT. It translates to CASIQDRGRTDTQYF.

V and J are TRBV6-1 and TRBJ1-5; a weak D match, TRBD1 (6 bases). This CDR3 has 15 residues. Germline assignment: CDR1 MNHNS and CDR2 SASEGT. Trimming took off 6 bases at V and 1 base at J, with 13 bases between the two ends. The CDR3, as DNA: TGTGCCAGCAGAAGGACAGATGAGAGCAATCAGCCCCAGCATTTT. It encodes CASRRTDESNQPQHF.

The chain couples TRBV6-5 to TRBJ2-1; 7 nucleotides agree with TRBD2. The trim removed 2 bases at V and 14 bases at J, leaving 3 bases unmatched. Germline V CDR1 and CDR2: MNHEY, SVGAGI. This CDR3 comprises 11 residues. CDR3 protein: CASSYEREEFF. The CDR3 DNA follows: TGTGCCAGCAGTTACGAACGGGAGGAGTTCTTC.

The chain recombines TRBV5-4 with TRBJ2-5; 9 bases map to TRBD1. Germline CDR1 SGHNT, CDR2 YYREEE (reference sequence). The CDR3 has 15 residues. The V and J ends lost 4 bases and 2 bases, in that order; junction bases with no gene match: 6. CDR3 sequence (DNA): TGTGCCAGCAGCCCTAAGACAGGGGGTCAAGAGACCCAGTACTTC. Protein product: CASSPKTGGQETQYF.

V usage is TRBV15 and J usage is TRBJ1-2; 8 nucleotides align to TRBD1. The CDR3 is 14 residues long. Germline V gene sequence: CDR1 LNHNV, CDR2 YYDKDF (reference sequence). J lost 4 bases, V lost 5 bases, and 6 bases had no gene match. The CDR3 DNA reads as TGTGCCACCAGCTTAGGGACAGGCCGCTATGGCTACACCTTC. It specifies CATSLGTGRYGYTF.

This clone appeared a few times. This chain uses TRBV19 with TRBJ1-5, with 7 bases identical to TRBD1. The V segment lost 1 base and the J segment 6 bases; nucleotides outside the gene matches: 6. The CDR3 runs to 15 residues. CDR1 and CDR2 from the germline V gene are LNHDA and SQIVND (reference sequence). CDR3 residues: CASSIGEGAFQPQHF. CDR3 nucleotide sequence: TGTGCCAGTAGTATAGGAGAGGGGGCATTTCAGCCCCAGCATTTT. Full variable domain (outside the CDR3, taken from reference TRBV19 and TRBJ1-5): DGGITQSPKYLFRKEGQNVTLSCEQNLNHDAMYWYRQDPGQGLRLIYYSQIVNDFQKGDIAEGYSVSREKKESFPLTVTSAQKNPTAFYLCASSIGEGAFQPQHFGDGTRLSIL.

This sequence joins TRBV29-1 and TRBJ2-1, with D tentatively TRBD2 (5 bases). The CDR3 extends over 12 amino acids. The V gene's germline CDR1 is SQVTM and CDR2 ANQGSEA. V was cut by 7 bases and J by 5 bases, with 12 bases left in between. The CDR3 reads CSAVRADNEQFF. CDR3 nucleotides: TGCAGCGCTGTGCGAGCGGACAATGAGCAGTTCTTC.

This clone is deemed large. This chain joins TRBV5-1 and TRBJ2-1; 10 positions agree with TRBD2. The germline gives CDR1 SGHRS, CDR2 YFSETQ. The trim removed 5 bases at V and 4 bases at J, leaving 6 bases unmatched. The CDR3 is 15 residues long. CDR3 bases: TGCGCCAGCAGACCTAGCGGGAGTGGTTACAATGAGCAGTTCTTC. Its translation is CASRPSGSGYNEQFF. The full variable domain, with the rest looked up from reference TRBV5-1 and TRBJ2-1, is KAGVTQTPRYLIKTRGQQVTLSCSPISGHRSVSWYQQTPGQGLQFLFEYFSETQRNKGNFPGRFSGRQFSNSRSEMNVSTLELGDSALYLCASRPSGSGYNEQFFGPGTRLTVL.

This clone was seen only a few times. The chain has TRBV19 and TRBJ2-7, with 9 nucleotides matching TRBD1. Germline trimming cut 6 bases from V and 2 bases from J; bases unmatched to any gene: 14. Germline V CDR1 and CDR2: LNHDA, SQIVND (reference sequence). The CDR3 length is 17 residues. Here the CDR3 DNA reads TGTGCCAGTAGAAGTTCCGGGACAGGGAAGGGAGCCTACGAGCAGTACTTC. Encoded protein: CASRSSGTGKGAYEQYF.

The chain is built from TRBV6-6 and TRBJ1-2, with unresolved D. V was pared by 7 bases and J by 0 bases, with 15 bases between. Germline V CDR1 and CDR2: MNHNY, SVGAGI (reference sequence). This CDR3 is 15 amino acids long. The CDR3: CASTPNGVSNYGYTF. The CDR3 region has the DNA TGTGCCAGCACCCCCAACGGGGTCTCTAACTATGGCTACACCTTC.

This clone was picked up a small number of times. V and J are TRBV28 and TRBJ1-1, with 7 bases lining up with TRBD1. Germline assignment: CDR1 MDHEN and CDR2 SYDVKM. V dropped 5 bases and J dropped 1; count of bases not matched to a gene: 7. The CDR3 length is 15 residues. The CDR3 DNA reads as TGTGCCAGCAGTCAAGAGGGGGCGCCGAACACTGAAGCTTTCTTT. It specifies CASSQEGAPNTEAFF.

The chain has TRBV30 and TRBJ1-3, with 7 bases identical to TRBD1. The CDR3 spans 16 residues. Germline CDR1 reads GTSNPN; CDR2 reads SVGIG (reference sequence). Trimming removed 5 bases from V and 0 bases from J; junction bases left unmatched: 10. Here the CDR3 DNA reads TGTGCCTGGGATAAGACAGGGCGGTCCTCTGGAAACACCATATATTTT. It codes for CAWDKTGRSSGNTIYF.

The chain recombines TRBV7-2 with TRBJ2-7, with D perhaps matching TRBD2 (7 bases). CDR1 SGHTA and CDR2 FQGNSA come from the germline V gene. This CDR3 contains 14 residues. The V gene lost 6 bases and the J gene lost 2 bases, with 14 bases spanning the gap. CDR3 region: CASRPQGGAYEQYF. DNA of the CDR3: TGTGCCAGCAGACCCCAAGGGGGGGCCTACGAGCAGTACTTC.

The rearrangement joins TRBV5-1 to TRBJ2-3, with D perhaps TRBD1 (6 bases). Trimming stripped 4 bases from V and 0 bases from J, with 9 bases between. The CDR3 sequence is 14 residues long. CDR1 is SGHRS, CDR2 YFSETQ, per germline. CDR3 DNA: TGCGCCAGCAGCCGACAGGCTAGCACAGATACGCAGTATTTT. As protein: CASSRQASTDTQYF.

The chain links TRBV9 to TRBJ2-5, with D possibly matching TRBD1 (5 bases). Germline CDR1 reads SGDLS; CDR2 reads YYNGEE. The germline V and J ends were trimmed by 2 bases and 4 bases, with 12 bases remaining between them. The CDR3 is made up of 14 amino acids. The CDR3 is CASSVSLGRETQYF. The CDR3 DNA follows: TGTGCCAGCAGCGTCTCCTTGGGGCGAGAGACCCAGTACTTC.

The chain combines TRBV11-2 with TRBJ1-2; D may be TRBD1 (6 bases). Germline V gene sequence: CDR1 SGHAT, CDR2 FQNNGV. The CDR3 contains 13 residues. Trimming pared 3 bases from V and 7 bases from J, leaving 12 bases between. The CDR3 reads CASSFDSRGGYTF. The CDR3 DNA follows: TGTGCCAGCAGCTTCGACTCCAGGGGTGGCTACACCTTC.

Of note for this clone: Compared with germline, one end of the junction differs, possibly owing to a read error. V is TRBV4-2 and J is TRBJ1-2, with 10 bases lining up with TRBD1. In germline, CDR1 is LGHNA, CDR2 YNFKEQ. This CDR3 comprises 17 residues. The CDR3 sequence is CASTQQDLTGGGYGYTF. The DNA for the CDR3 is TGTGCCAGCACCCAACAAGACCTGACAGGGGGCGGCTATGGCTACACCTTC.

This chain connects TRBV7-2 to TRBJ2-5; 9 bases line up with TRBD2. CDR1 is SGHTA, CDR2 FQGNSA, per germline. The J segment lost 5 bases and the V segment lost 0 bases, leaving 19 bases of the junction unmatched. The CDR3 contains 20 residues. CDR3 protein: CASSLALREGPRPPSETQYF. For the CDR3, the DNA is TGTGCCAGCAGCTTAGCATTGCGGGAGGGCCCTCGTCCCCCAAGTGAGACCCAGTACTTC.

In this sample, this clone turned up a few times. The genes are TRBV27 and TRBJ2-7, with TRBD1 as a possible D gene (5 bases). V dropped 6 bases and J dropped 3 bases, with 9 bases sitting between them. CDR3 length equals 12 residues. Germline lookup yields CDR1 MNHEY and CDR2 SMNVEV (reference sequence). CDR3 amino acids: CASRDNYYEQYF. CDR3 in DNA: TGTGCCAGCAGGGACAACTACTACGAGCAGTACTTC.

The J gene is TRBJ2-3, the V gene TRBV30; D tentatively fits TRBD1 or TRBD2 (7 bases each). This CDR3 has 13 amino acids. Per germline, CDR1 GTSNPN and CDR2 SVGIG (reference sequence). Trimming took off 2 bases at V and 8 bases at J, with 14 bases between the two ends. DNA of the CDR3: TGTGCCTGGAGTCTTACAGGGGAGGGTACGCAGTATTTT. The encoded protein is CAWSLTGEGTQYF.

This clone was seen only a few times. This chain uses TRBV19 with TRBJ1-1, with TRBD1 matching over 10 bases. Trimming at V came to 8 bases and at J to 5 bases, leaving 5 bases not matched to a gene. The CDR3 contains 13 residues. CDR1 LNHDA and CDR2 SQIVND come from the germline V gene (reference sequence). Here the CDR3 reads CASRGQGVTEAFF. CDR3 nucleotides: TGTGCCAGTCGCGGACAGGGGGTGACTGAAGCTTTCTTT.

This clone has only one observation. V and J are TRBV6-1 and TRBJ1-1; tentatively, D is TRBD1 (5 bases). Trimming took off 5 bases at V and 0 bases at J, with 13 bases between the two ends. Per the germline V gene, CDR1 is MNHNS and CDR2 is SASEGT. CDR3 length: 15 amino acids. The CDR3 reads CASSQGDYMNTEAFF. The CDR3 DNA sequence: TGTGCCAGCAGTCAGGGAGATTACATGAACACTGAAGCTTTCTTT.

This sequence joins TRBV28 and TRBJ2-2, with D hard to call. The V and J ends lost 7 bases and 6 bases respectively, with 12 bases between them. The CDR3 length is 13 residues. CDR1 and CDR2 (germline): MDHEN, SYDVKM. The CDR3 loop is CASTPRIPGELFF. In DNA form, the CDR3 reads TGTGCCAGCACCCCTAGGATCCCCGGGGAGCTGTTTTTT. The entire variable domain, with the rest obtained from reference TRBV28 and TRBJ2-2, is as follows: DVKVTQSSRYLVKRTGEKVFLECVQDMDHENMFWYRQDPGLGLRLIYFSYDVKMKEKGDIPEGYSVSREKKERFSLILESASTNQTSMYLCASTPRIPGELFFGEGSRLTVL.